The rows below give T cell receptor beta chains drawn from one sample of a study of blood T cell repertoires in COVID-19. TCRdb's copy holds only in-frame clones and misses some; the assay was immunoSEQ multiplex PCR. The table lists about 330,000 clones, around nine tenths of them singletons. Sequencing was performed on peripheral blood. These receptors originate from a woman in her forties or fifties with active or convalescent COVID-19. Both conserved end residues are part of each CDR3. The D gene is left open where the match is weak. The size field is filled for only some rows; it gives once, few, many or a size class.

d_gene: NA; abundance: NA; j_gene: TRBJ2-3; v_gene: TRBV29-1; CDR3nt: TGCAGCGTTGTAACGGGGTCCACAGATACGCAGTATTTT; CDR3aa: CSVVTGSTDTQYF
d_gene: TRBD1; abundance: NA; j_gene: TRBJ1-6; v_gene: TRBV7-2; CDR3nt: TGTGCCAGCAGCTTAAATCTGGACAGGAACCGGTCACCCCTCCACTTT; CDR3aa: CASSLNLDRNRSPLHF
d_gene: NA; abundance: once; j_gene: TRBJ1-6; v_gene: TRBV6-5; CDR3nt: TGTGCCAGCAGTTACAAGGGGAATTCACCCCTCCACTTT; CDR3aa: CASSYKGNSPLHF
d_gene: TRBD1; abundance: NA; j_gene: TRBJ2-7; v_gene: TRBV27; CDR3nt: TGTGCCAGCAGTTTAGGGACAGGGCCTCGCTACGAGCAGTACTTC; CDR3aa: CASSLGTGPRYEQYF
d_gene: NA; abundance: NA; j_gene: TRBJ2-5; v_gene: TRBV9; CDR3nt: TGTGCCAGCAGCGTAACAGGCGTCCCAGAGACCCAGTACTTC; CDR3aa: CASSVTGVPETQYF
d_gene: TRBD1; abundance: NA; j_gene: TRBJ2-5; v_gene: TRBV5-1; CDR3nt: TGCGCCAGCAGCTTGGGGACAGGGTTAAAAGAGACCCAGTACTTC; CDR3aa: CASSLGTGLKETQYF
d_gene: NA; abundance: NA; j_gene: TRBJ2-3; v_gene: TRBV19; CDR3nt: TGTGCCAGTAGTATAAGGGGGGGGTCCACAGATACGCAGTATTTT; CDR3aa: CASSIRGGSTDTQYF
d_gene: NA; abundance: NA; j_gene: TRBJ2-7; v_gene: TRBV12-3/TRBV12-4; CDR3nt: TGTGCCAGCAGTCTCGGGGACTCCTACGAGCAGTACTTC; CDR3aa: CASSLGDSYEQYF
d_gene: NA; abundance: NA; j_gene: TRBJ2-2; v_gene: TRBV7-9; CDR3nt: TGTGCCAGCAGCCCCGACTACACCGGGGAGCTGTTTTTT; CDR3aa: CASSPDYTGELFF
d_gene: NA; abundance: once; j_gene: TRBJ1-2; v_gene: TRBV7-6; CDR3nt: TGTGCCAGCAGCCCCCGTTTTGGAGCTAACTATGGCTACACCTTC; CDR3aa: CASSPRFGANYGYTF
d_gene: TRBD1; abundance: NA; j_gene: TRBJ2-5; v_gene: TRBV19; CDR3nt: TGTGCCAGCACCGGACAGGGGGCACGGGAGACCCAGTACTTC; CDR3aa: CASTGQGARETQYF
d_gene: NA; abundance: NA; j_gene: TRBJ2-1; v_gene: TRBV6-5; CDR3nt: TGTGCCAGCAGAGACTACCATGAGCAGTTCTTC; CDR3aa: CASRDYHEQFF
d_gene: NA; abundance: NA; j_gene: TRBJ1-5; v_gene: TRBV12-3/TRBV12-4; CDR3nt: TGTGCCAGCAGCTCCAGGGGCAATCAGCCCCAGCATTTT; CDR3aa: CASSSRGNQPQHF
d_gene: NA; abundance: NA; j_gene: TRBJ2-7; v_gene: TRBV21-1; CDR3nt: TGTGCCAGCAGCAACCGGGACAGGGGCCACGAGCAGTACTTC; CDR3aa: CASSNRDRGHEQYF
d_gene: NA; abundance: NA; j_gene: TRBJ2-7; v_gene: TRBV6-5; CDR3nt: TGTGCCAGCAGTTATGAGAGATACTACGAGCAGTACTTC; CDR3aa: CASSYERYYEQYF
d_gene: TRBD2; abundance: NA; j_gene: TRBJ2-1; v_gene: TRBV6-2/TRBV6-3; CDR3nt: TGTGCCAGCAGTGGCCCAGCGGGGGGGCCTCGAAACTACAATGAGCAGTTCTTC; CDR3aa: CASSGPAGGPRNYNEQFF
d_gene: NA; abundance: few; j_gene: TRBJ1-5; v_gene: TRBV30; CDR3nt: TGTGCCTGGGGGCCTACCGGGGATCAGCCCCAGCATTTT; CDR3aa: CAWGPTGDQPQHF
d_gene: NA; abundance: NA; j_gene: TRBJ2-1; v_gene: TRBV24-1; CDR3nt: TGTGCCACCTCTACCTACAATGAGCAGTTCTTC; CDR3aa: CATSTYNEQFF
d_gene: TRBD1; abundance: NA; j_gene: TRBJ2-5; v_gene: TRBV3-1/TRBV3-2; CDR3nt: TGTGCCAGCAGCGCCCCGGGACAGGGGGGGAGGGCCCAGTACTTC; CDR3aa: CASSAPGQGGRAQYF
d_gene: NA; abundance: NA; j_gene: TRBJ1-2; v_gene: TRBV28; CDR3nt: TGTGCCAGCAGCCTCGGGACACCCTATGGCTACACCTTC; CDR3aa: CASSLGTPYGYTF
d_gene: NA; abundance: NA; j_gene: TRBJ1-2; v_gene: TRBV7-9; CDR3nt: TGTGCCAGCAGCGGCGGACATATTCTTGGTGGCTACACCTTC; CDR3aa: CASSGGHILGGYTF
d_gene: TRBD1; abundance: NA; j_gene: TRBJ1-1; v_gene: TRBV5-5; CDR3nt: TGTGCCAGCAGCTCTACAGGGGCCACTGAAGCTTTCTTT; CDR3aa: CASSSTGATEAFF
d_gene: NA; abundance: NA; j_gene: TRBJ1-1; v_gene: TRBV15; CDR3nt: TGTGCCACCAGCAGAGGTGCAGACTTTGAAGCTTTCTTT; CDR3aa: CATSRGADFEAFF
d_gene: NA; abundance: NA; j_gene: TRBJ2-1; v_gene: TRBV4-1; CDR3nt: TGCGCCAGCAGCCAAGAGAGGAGCGATGAGCAGTTCTTC; CDR3aa: CASSQERSDEQFF
d_gene: TRBD1; abundance: NA; j_gene: TRBJ2-2; v_gene: TRBV11-2; CDR3nt: TGTGCCAGCAGCACAGACAGGGTGGCCGGGGAGCTGTTTTTT; CDR3aa: CASSTDRVAGELFF
d_gene: TRBD1; abundance: NA; j_gene: TRBJ1-1; v_gene: TRBV5-1; CDR3nt: TGCGCCAGCAGCCAGGCCGGACAGGCGCAGTGGGGGGACACTGAAGCTTTCTTT; CDR3aa: CASSQAGQAQWGDTEAFF
d_gene: TRBD2; abundance: NA; j_gene: TRBJ2-1; v_gene: TRBV30; CDR3nt: TGTGCCTGGAGTCCACAACGCCTGGGGGGGGTCTACAATGAGCAGTTCTTC; CDR3aa: CAWSPQRLGGVYNEQFF
d_gene: TRBD1; abundance: few; j_gene: TRBJ1-5; v_gene: TRBV19; CDR3nt: TGTGCCAGTAGTATGCGGGGACAGAGTAATAGCAATCAGCCCCAGCATTTT; CDR3aa: CASSMRGQSNSNQPQHF
d_gene: TRBD1; abundance: once; j_gene: TRBJ2-3; v_gene: TRBV28; CDR3nt: TGTGCCAGCAGTTTATCCCGGACAGGGTACAGCACAGATACGCAGTATTTT; CDR3aa: CASSLSRTGYSTDTQYF
d_gene: TRBD1; abundance: NA; j_gene: TRBJ1-3; v_gene: TRBV5-1; CDR3nt: TGCGCCAGCAGCTCATCGCCTGACAGGGCTGGAAACACCATATATTTT; CDR3aa: CASSSSPDRAGNTIYF
d_gene: TRBD1; abundance: NA; j_gene: TRBJ1-1; v_gene: TRBV12-3/TRBV12-4; CDR3nt: TGTGCCAGCAGTTCGACAGGGGAAGCTTTCTTT; CDR3aa: CASSSTGEAFF
d_gene: TRBD1; abundance: NA; j_gene: TRBJ1-6; v_gene: TRBV12-5; CDR3nt: TGTGCTAGTGGTTTGGCGGGGTCAGACAGGGCCTATAATTCACCCCTCCACTTT; CDR3aa: CASGLAGSDRAYNSPLHF
d_gene: NA; abundance: NA; j_gene: TRBJ2-5; v_gene: TRBV14; CDR3nt: TGTGCCAGCAGCCAAGATCTTCGGAGCGTCGAGACCCAGTACTTC; CDR3aa: CASSQDLRSVETQYF
d_gene: NA; abundance: NA; j_gene: TRBJ1-1; v_gene: TRBV5-1; CDR3nt: TGCGCCAGCAGCCAGGGCGGGGGTAGCGCTGAAGCTTTCTTT; CDR3aa: CASSQGGGSAEAFF
d_gene: TRBD2; abundance: NA; j_gene: TRBJ2-3; v_gene: TRBV7-2; CDR3nt: TGTGCCAGCAGCTCCCCGACGCGACTAGCGGGGGATACGCAGTATTTT; CDR3aa: CASSSPTRLAGDTQYF
d_gene: TRBD1; abundance: NA; j_gene: TRBJ1-2; v_gene: TRBV29-1; CDR3nt: TGCAGCGCTGCACAGGGGGCAGAGTATGGCTACACCTTC; CDR3aa: CSAAQGAEYGYTF
d_gene: TRBD1; abundance: NA; j_gene: TRBJ1-5; v_gene: TRBV7-9; CDR3nt: TGTGCCAGCAGCATCGACAGGGCGGGTCAGCCCCAGCATTTT; CDR3aa: CASSIDRAGQPQHF
d_gene: NA; abundance: NA; j_gene: TRBJ1-1; v_gene: TRBV5-1; CDR3nt: TGCGCCAGCAGCTTGGAGCGGACCGAAGCTTTCTTT; CDR3aa: CASSLERTEAFF
d_gene: TRBD1; abundance: NA; j_gene: TRBJ2-3; v_gene: TRBV3-1/TRBV3-2; CDR3nt: TGTGCCAGCAGCCAACCGGGACAGGGGGCGAGCACAGATACGCAGTATTTT; CDR3aa: CASSQPGQGASTDTQYF
d_gene: TRBD1; abundance: NA; j_gene: TRBJ1-2; v_gene: TRBV19; CDR3nt: TGTGCCAGTAGTATCGGGGACAGGGGAAAGGGCTACACCTTC; CDR3aa: CASSIGDRGKGYTF
d_gene: NA; abundance: NA; j_gene: TRBJ2-7; v_gene: TRBV12-2; CDR3nt: TGTGCAAGTCGCTTAATTCGGTTCAGGACTAGCGGGAATAGCTACGAGCAGTACTTC; CDR3aa: CASRLIRFRTSGNSYEQYF
d_gene: TRBD1; abundance: NA; j_gene: TRBJ1-1; v_gene: TRBV30; CDR3nt: TGTGCCTGGAGTGTGTGGACAGGGCGGGGAGCTTTCTTT; CDR3aa: CAWSVWTGRGAFF
d_gene: TRBD2; abundance: NA; j_gene: TRBJ2-5; v_gene: TRBV19; CDR3nt: TGTGCCAGTAGTCTCCGGGTCGGGGGGGCGGAGGAGACCCAGTACTTC; CDR3aa: CASSLRVGGAEETQYF
d_gene: NA; abundance: NA; j_gene: TRBJ1-4; v_gene: TRBV7-2; CDR3nt: TGTGCCAGCAGCTTAAACCCCGGCGGTCAGGGGGAAAAACTGTTTTTT; CDR3aa: CASSLNPGGQGEKLFF
d_gene: NA; abundance: NA; j_gene: TRBJ1-2; v_gene: TRBV27; CDR3nt: TGTGCCAGCAGTGACACAGGGACTAACTATGGCTACACCTTC; CDR3aa: CASSDTGTNYGYTF
d_gene: TRBD2; abundance: NA; j_gene: TRBJ2-3; v_gene: TRBV7-3; CDR3nt: TGTGCCAGCAGCCTACAAGGGACTACCACAGATACGCAGTATTTT; CDR3aa: CASSLQGTTTDTQYF